The 13 T cell receptor beta chains below all came from one sample that was sequenced in a study of patients and donors after allogeneic stem cell transplantation. TCRdb re-derived calls from the RT-PCR reads in MiXCR, one entry per CDR3 protein. This table has hundreds of thousands of distinct CDR3 sequences, roughly 16% appearing once. The specimen sequenced was blood, either unsorted or a sorted T cell fraction (not recorded which). Every receptor here comes from a human donor who was either an allogeneic HSCT recipient or a stem cell or donor lymphocyte infusion donor (not recorded which). It is not recorded whose cells these are; they may come from a transplant donor.

This clonotype has only a few counts. The gene calls are TRBV5-1 and TRBJ2-3; 11 bases line up with TRBD2. The CDR3 sequence is 16 residues long. V lost 4 bases to trimming and J lost 1 base; unmatched junction nucleotides: 5. The germline V gene has CDR1 SGHRS and CDR2 YFSETQ. The CDR3, as DNA: TGCGCCAGCAGCATGGGACTAGCGGTTGGCACAGATACGCAGTATTTT. It codes for CASSMGLAVGTDTQYF.

This chain connects TRBV6-5 to TRBJ2-1; D possibly uses TRBD1 or TRBD2 (5 bases each). CDR3 length equals 16 residues. V lost 2 bases and J 7 bases, leaving 18 bases between the germline ends. Per the germline V gene, CDR1 is MNHEY and CDR2 is SVGAGI. The CDR3 here is CASSYLSGSEGNEQFF. The DNA for the CDR3 is TGTGCCAGCAGTTACCTCTCCGGTAGCGAGGGGAATGAGCAGTTCTTC.

This clonotype was seen just once. The chain joins TRBV7-2 to TRBJ1-2; possible D gene TRBD1, 5 bases. Trimming removed 2 bases at V and 4 bases at J, with 11 bases between. The CDR3 is made up of 14 amino acids. Germline V gene sequence: CDR1 SGHTA, CDR2 FQGNSA. The CDR3: CASSLPGPVYGYTF. DNA for the CDR3: TGTGCCAGCAGCTTACCGGGACCGGTCTATGGCTACACCTTC.

The J gene is TRBJ2-7, the V gene TRBV10-3; D is ambiguous. The length of the CDR3 is 15 residues. V lost 3 bases and J lost 5, with 17 bases in between. Germline CDR1 and CDR2: ENHRY and SYGVKD. CDR3 region: CAISDKIPYYHEQYF. CDR3 nucleotides: TGTGCCATCAGTGACAAAATCCCTTATTACCACGAGCAGTACTTC.

The genes are TRBV4-1 and TRBJ1-2; 7 bases fit TRBD1. Germline CDR1 MGHRA, CDR2 YSYEKL. The ends lost 4 bases at V and 4 bases at J; junction bases unmatched: 12. This CDR3 has 16 residues. The CDR3 region has the DNA TGCGCCAGCAGCCTACCATCCGGACAGGAGATCTATGGCTACACCTTC. Protein: CASSLPSGQEIYGYTF.

This clonotype was recorded a few times. The chain combines TRBV7-8 with TRBJ2-6; no firm D call. The germline V gene encodes CDR1 SGHVS and CDR2 FQNEAQ. CDR3 length equals 16 residues. V was cut by 6 bases and J by 2 bases, with 14 bases left in between. This CDR3 is CASRPWIGTGANVLTF. Here the CDR3 DNA reads TGTGCCAGCAGGCCCTGGATAGGTACTGGGGCCAACGTCCTGACTTTC.

The sample holds many counts of this clonotype. The chain carries TRBV6-1 and TRBJ2-2; 7 bases fit TRBD1. With V trimmed by 8 bases and J by 0 bases, 9 bases remained unmatched. Germline V lookup: CDR1 MNHNS, CDR2 SASEGT. The CDR3 totals 16 residues. The CDR3: CASFLSTGANTGELFF. The CDR3 nucleotides are TGTGCCAGCTTTCTTTCTACAGGGGCGAACACCGGGGAGCTGTTTTTT.

This clonotype was counted a few times. This chain connects TRBV27 to TRBJ1-2; a weak D match, TRBD1 (5 bases). Germline V lookup: CDR1 MNHEY, CDR2 SMNVEV (reference sequence). The CDR3 runs to 12 residues. Between the trimmed V and J ends, which lost 6 bases and 7 bases, there was a span of 12 bases. In DNA, the CDR3 is TGTGCCAGCAGGCTTCAGGGCTTTGGCTACACCTTC. Translated, it gives CASRLQGFGYTF.

In this sample, this clonotype turned up many times. The chain couples TRBV5-1 to TRBJ1-2; D call uncertain. Trimming removed 0 bases from V and 9 bases from J, with 12 bases in between. CDR1 and CDR2 (germline): SGHRS, YFSETQ. This CDR3 comprises 13 residues. Here the CDR3 reads CASSLASVASYTF. DNA of the CDR3: TGCGCCAGCAGCTTGGCCAGTGTTGCAAGCTACACCTTC. The complete variable domain, with remaining parts taken from reference TRBV5-1 and TRBJ1-2, reads KAGVTQTPRYLIKTRGQQVTLSCSPISGHRSVSWYQQTPGQGLQFLFEYFSETQRNKGNFPGRFSGRQFSNSRSEMNVSTLELGDSALYLCASSLASVASYTFGSGTRLTVV.

This clonotype was found a few times. The chain is built from TRBV3-1 and TRBJ1-2; D is undetermined. The CDR3 is 14 amino acids. Germline CDR1 is LGHDT and CDR2 is YNNKEL (reference sequence). Trimming removed 0 bases at V and 7 bases at J, with 12 bases between. The CDR3 nucleotides read TGTGCCAGCAGCCAAGATTTGGCGGAAGGTGGCTACACCTTC. Translating gives CASSQDLAEGGYTF.

This clonotype turned up a few times. The genes are TRBV19 and TRBJ2-3; 7 bases match TRBD1. Germline-derived CDR1 and CDR2 are LNHDA and SQIVND (reference sequence). V shed 2 bases, J shed 1 base, and the junction held 3 bases outside the gene matches. The CDR3 sequence is 15 residues long. CDR3 sequence: CASSIRQGGTDTQYF. DNA for the CDR3: TGTGCCAGTAGTATAAGACAGGGTGGCACAGATACGCAGTATTTT.

This clonotype was seen only a few times. The gene calls are TRBV27 and TRBJ2-2; D may be TRBD2 (5 bases). Trimming shortened V by 2 bases and J by 4 bases, and 11 bases separated the two germline ends. This CDR3 has 15 residues. The germline V gene has CDR1 MNHEY and CDR2 SMNVEV (reference sequence). CDR3 DNA: TGTGCCAGCAGTTTACTACGGGGTACCACCGGGGAGCTGTTTTTT. It is translated as CASSLLRGTTGELFF.

The rearrangement uses TRBV12-3 or TRBV12-4 and TRBJ1-6; a possible D gene is TRBD1 (5 bases). The CDR3 has 15 residues. V lost 5 bases and J 7 bases, leaving 15 bases between the germline ends. The CDR3 DNA is TGTGCCAGCAGTCTCTGGGGGGGACTGAATTCACCCCTCCACTTT. This translates into CASSLWGGLNSPLHF.